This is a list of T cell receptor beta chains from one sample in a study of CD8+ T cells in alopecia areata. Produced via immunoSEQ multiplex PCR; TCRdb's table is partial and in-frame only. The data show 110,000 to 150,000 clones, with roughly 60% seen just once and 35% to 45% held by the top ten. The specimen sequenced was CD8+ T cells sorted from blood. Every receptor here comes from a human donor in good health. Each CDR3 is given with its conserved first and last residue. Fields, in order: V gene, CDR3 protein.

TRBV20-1 CSALTWGEQYF
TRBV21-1 CASSKGPGGNSNQPQHF
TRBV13 CASSFNFGPYEQYF
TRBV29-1 CSVEEANTQYF
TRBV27 CASSLDRGYEQYF
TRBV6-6 CASSYGTGGLENTIYF
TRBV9 CASSVDLGYNEQFF
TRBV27 CASSLLGDELFF
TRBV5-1 CASRGGSRDDEQFF
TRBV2 CAGAGSTDTQYF
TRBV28 CASSSGLTGHNQPQHF
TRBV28 CASSPLVPSYNEQFF
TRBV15 CATSRGTGENEQYF
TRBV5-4 CASSFKGGIWEHDEQFF
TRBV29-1 CSVLDITGELFF
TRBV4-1 CASRLRLADNYEQYF
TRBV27 CASSFGGAYGELFF
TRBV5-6 CASSLFGISNQPQHF
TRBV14 CASSQSDLTGFETQYF
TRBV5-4 CASSSGGSYEQYF
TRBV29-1 CSVEVGSEPSGANVLTF
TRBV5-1 CASSLIAPRTYEQYF
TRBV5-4 CASNRDRDSYEQYF
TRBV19 CASSIGVYYEQYF
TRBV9 CASSVKVAGDAGELFF
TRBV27 CASSFLGDTEAFF
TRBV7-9 CASSLGPGGYNEQFF
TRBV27 CASSLTGELFF
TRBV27 CASAPSSNQPQHF
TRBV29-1 CSVEAPFGGELFF
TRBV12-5 CASGPSRSEQYF
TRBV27 CASSLSQGRWETQYF
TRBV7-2 CASSLLGTGELFF
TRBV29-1 CSVVNQSYEQYF
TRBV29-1 CSAGTSAEQYF
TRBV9 CASSGREQFF
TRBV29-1 CSVELSHPSSYEQYF
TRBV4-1 CASSQSGGLLNQPQHF
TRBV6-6 CASSDRGHNEQFF
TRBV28 CASIQQGKNQPQHF
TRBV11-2 CASSIHGRNIYNEQFF
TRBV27 CASSSRQGQETQYF
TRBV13 CASSLASSEAFF
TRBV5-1 CASSLSDEQFF
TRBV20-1 CSGRMYNEQFF
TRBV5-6 CASSLGLDEQYF